What follows is one TCR beta chain and its context. This entry belongs to a study of technical replicates of blood from a few donors. V gave up 5 bases and J gave up 2 bases; unmatched junction bases: 7. Germline V gene data show CDR1 as MDHEN and CDR2 as SYDVKM. CDR3 length: 15 amino acids. Libraries were prepared by immunoSEQ multiplex PCR; TCRdb keeps only in-frame clonotypes and omits some of them. The table includes roughly 72,000 clones, over 90% detected once. The source is a human donor in good health. The chain couples TRBV28 to TRBJ1-2; 8 bases map to TRBD1. The sample comprised T cells isolated from PBMCs. CDR3 region: CASSAQGAENYGYTF. CDR3 nucleotide sequence: TGTGCCAGCAGTGCGCAGGGGGCCGAGAACTATGGCTACACCTTC.